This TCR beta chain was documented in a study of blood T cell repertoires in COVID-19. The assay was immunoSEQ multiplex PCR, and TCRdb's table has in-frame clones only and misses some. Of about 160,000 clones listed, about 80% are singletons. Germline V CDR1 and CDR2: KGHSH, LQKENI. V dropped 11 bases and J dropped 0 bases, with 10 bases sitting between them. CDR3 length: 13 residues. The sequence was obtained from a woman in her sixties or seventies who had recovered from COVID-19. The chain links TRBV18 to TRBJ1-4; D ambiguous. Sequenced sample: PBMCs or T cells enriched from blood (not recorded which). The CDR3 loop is CAARGATNEKLFF. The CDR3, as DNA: TGTGCCGCCCGGGGAGCAACTAATGAAAAACTGTTTTTT. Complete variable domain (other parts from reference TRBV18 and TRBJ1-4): NAGVMQNPRHLVRRRGQEARLRCSPMKGHSHVYWYRQLPEEGLKFMVYLQKENIIDESGMPKERFSAEFPKEGPSILRIQQVVRGDSAAYFCAARGATNEKLFFGSGTQLSVL.